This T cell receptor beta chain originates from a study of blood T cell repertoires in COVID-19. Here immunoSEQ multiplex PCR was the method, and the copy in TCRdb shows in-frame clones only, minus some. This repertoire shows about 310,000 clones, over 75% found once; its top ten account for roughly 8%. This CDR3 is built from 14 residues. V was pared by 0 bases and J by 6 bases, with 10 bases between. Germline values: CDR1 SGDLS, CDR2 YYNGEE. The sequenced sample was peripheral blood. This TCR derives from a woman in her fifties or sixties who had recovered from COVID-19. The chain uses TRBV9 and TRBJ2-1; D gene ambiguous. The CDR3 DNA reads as TGTGCCAGCAGCGTAGATGTGGCTCGCAATGAGCAGTTCTTC. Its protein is CASSVDVARNEQFF.